These 27 T cell receptor beta chains were all obtained from the same sample, sequenced in a study of blood T cell repertoires in COVID-19. Here immunoSEQ multiplex PCR was the method, and the copy in TCRdb shows in-frame clones only, minus some. The sample consists of some 240,000 clones, 90% of them appearing once. The material sequenced was peripheral blood. The receptors were sampled from a woman in her fifties or sixties with COVID-19, enrolled during active disease.

The chain combines TRBV5-1 with TRBJ2-7; the match to TRBD2 covers 8 bases. The CDR3 extends over 14 amino acids. The V and J ends lost 3 bases and 6 bases, in that order; junction bases with no gene match: 8. In germline, CDR1 is SGHRS, CDR2 YFSETQ. The CDR3 region has the DNA TGCGCCAGCAGCTCACCGGGACTAGGGGGCGAGCAGTACTTC. The encoded protein is CASSSPGLGGEQYF.

The chain recombines TRBV5-4 with TRBJ2-7; 7 positions agree with TRBD1. With 10 bases clipped from V and 4 bases from J, the junction kept 14 bases outside the gene matches. This CDR3 is built from 14 residues. The germline V gene has CDR1 SGHNT and CDR2 YYREEE (reference sequence). The CDR3, as DNA: TGTGCCCTCAGCGTTGCAGGGGGATTTTACGAGCAGTACTTC. Its translation is CALSVAGGFYEQYF.

The sample holds one count of this clone. The chain employs TRBV18 and TRBJ1-2; no clear D gene. The CDR3 loop spans 13 amino acids. Germline CDR1 reads KGHSH; CDR2 reads LQKENI. V was shortened by 2 bases and J by 3 bases, with 7 bases between the two germline ends. The CDR3: CASSPGDDYGYTF. Written as DNA, the CDR3 is TGTGCCAGCTCACCAGGAGACGACTATGGCTACACCTTC.

The CDR3 bases are TGTGCCAGCAGCTCGACACGCCATGGCTACACCTTC. Protein: CASSSTRHGYTF. The V gene is TRBV7-2, the J gene TRBJ1-2; D not resolved. The V and J ends lost 4 bases and 6 bases respectively, with 9 bases between them. Germline loops: CDR1 SGHTA, CDR2 FQGNSA. The CDR3 loop spans 12 amino acids.

The chain combines TRBV12-3 or TRBV12-4 with TRBJ1-2; 7 positions match TRBD1. The CDR3 length is 12 residues. Trimming removed 6 bases from V and 4 bases from J; junction bases left unmatched: 2. The CDR3 DNA sequence: TGTGCCAGCAGGAGGGACAGCTATGGCTACACCTTC. Encoded protein: CASRRDSYGYTF.

In nucleotides, the CDR3 is TGTGCCAGCAGTGACAACCGGGACAGAATCTATGGCTACACCTTC. Translation gives CASSDNRDRIYGYTF. V is TRBV25-1 and J is TRBJ1-2, with 7 bases identical to TRBD1. Unmatched junction bases numbered 8, after V lost 3 bases and J lost 4 bases. This CDR3 has 15 amino acids. CDR1 MGHDK and CDR2 SYGVNS come from the germline V gene.

V is TRBV6-5 and J is TRBJ1-5; 7 bases are shared with TRBD1. This CDR3 is 13 amino acids long. Per germline, CDR1 MNHEY and CDR2 SVGAGI. With 8 bases clipped from V and 6 bases from J, the junction kept 7 bases outside the gene matches. The CDR3 bases are TGTGCCAGCGCATATTCAGGGGGTCAGCCCCAGCATTTT. This sequence encodes CASAYSGGQPQHF.

This clone was counted between two and nine times. The chain uses TRBV5-6 and TRBJ1-5, with a weak D call TRBD1 (5 bases). Trimming removed 0 bases at V and 3 bases at J, with 10 bases between. The CDR3 contains 15 residues. The germline V gene encodes CDR1 SGHDT and CDR2 YYEEEE. CDR3 residues: CASSLGGLHNQPQHF. The CDR3 DNA reads as TGTGCCAGCAGCTTGGGGGGACTGCACAATCAGCCCCAGCATTTT.

V usage is TRBV4-1 and J usage is TRBJ2-3; D is unclear. The CDR3 length is 13 residues. V was shortened by 3 bases and J by 0 bases, with 4 bases between the two germline ends. Per germline, CDR1 MGHRA and CDR2 YSYEKL. CDR3 sequence (DNA): TGCGCCAGCAGCCAGAGTAGCACAGATACGCAGTATTTT. Protein: CASSQSSTDTQYF.

The genes are TRBV5-1 and TRBJ1-4, with 9 bases that match TRBD1. The V gene's germline CDR1 is SGHRS and CDR2 YFSETQ. The CDR3 is 18 residues long. V shed 0 bases and J 2 bases; nucleotides not matched to a gene: 8. The CDR3 here is CASSLGTGVSITNEKLFF. The CDR3 coding sequence is TGCGCCAGCAGCTTGGGGACAGGGGTATCTATCACTAATGAAAAACTGTTTTTT.

This clone occurred once. The chain carries TRBV11-3 and TRBJ2-5; 8 bases are a match to TRBD2. There are 14 residues in the CDR3. Germline assignment: CDR1 SGHNT and CDR2 YENEEA. The V and J ends lost 5 bases and 3 bases, in that order; junction bases with no gene match: 5. The CDR3: CASSPGGAEETQYF. CDR3 DNA sequence: TGTGCCAGCAGCCCCGGGGGGGCCGAAGAGACCCAGTACTTC. Filled out from reference TRBV11-3 and TRBJ2-5, the complete variable domain reads EAGVVQSPRYKIIEKKQPVAFWCNPISGHNTLYWYLQNLGQGPELLIRYENEEAVDDSQLPKDRFSAERLKGVDSTLKIQPAELGDSAVYLCASSPGGAEETQYFGPGTRLLVL.

The V call is TRBV19, the J call TRBJ1-1, with 7 positions matching TRBD1. Losses at the gene ends were 3 bases for V and 5 bases for J; bases not matched to a gene: 9. Germline V gene lookup returns CDR1 LNHDA and CDR2 SQIVND (reference sequence). This CDR3 is built from 15 residues. CDR3 sequence (DNA): TGTGCCAGTAGTATCCCAGGGGCAGGGGGGACTGAAGCTTTCTTT. It translates to CASSIPGAGGTEAFF.

The CDR3 DNA is TGTGCCTGGAGTGGGACACCCTTCACTGAAGCTTTCTTT. Encoded protein: CAWSGTPFTEAFF. V gene TRBV30 combines with J gene TRBJ1-1, with D perhaps matching TRBD1 (5 bases). CDR3 length: 13 amino acids. Deletions cut 1 base from V and 4 bases from J, with 10 bases between. The germline gives CDR1 GTSNPN, CDR2 SVGIG (reference sequence).

The rearrangement links TRBV10-3 to TRBJ2-1; 10 nucleotides match TRBD2. The CDR3 is 13 residues long. Germline CDR1 ENHRY, CDR2 SYGVKD. Trimming cost V 8 bases and J 7 bases; bases outside gene matches: 5. The CDR3 sequence is CAIQRGGWNEQFF. The CDR3 DNA is TGTGCCATCCAGCGGGGGGGCTGGAATGAGCAGTTCTTC.

The chain is built from TRBV7-9 and TRBJ1-2, with D perhaps matching TRBD1 (5 bases). Trimming stripped 3 bases from V and 4 bases from J, with 9 bases between. Germline V CDR1 and CDR2: SEHNR, FQNEAQ (reference sequence). The CDR3 covers 13 residues. CDR3 sequence reads: CASSFEDTYGYTF. CDR3 bases: TGTGCCAGCAGCTTCGAGGACACCTATGGCTACACCTTC. The entire variable domain, with the rest obtained from reference TRBV7-9 and TRBJ1-2, is as follows: DTGVSQNPRHKITKRGQNVTFRCDPISEHNRLYWYRQTLGQGPEFLTYFQNEAQLEKSRLLSDRFSAERPKGSFSTLEIQRTEQGDSAMYLCASSFEDTYGYTFGSGTRLTVV.

The chain recombines TRBV7-2 with TRBJ1-2, with D possibly being TRBD1 (6 bases). Germline V CDR1 and CDR2: SGHTA, FQGNSA. The ends were cut back, 5 bases at V and 4 bases at J, with 14 bases in the middle. The CDR3 spans 14 residues. CDR3 in DNA: TGTGCCAGCAGCCCTTTGGGGGGGCTCTATGGCTACACCTTC. It encodes CASSPLGGLYGYTF.

The chain couples TRBV27 to TRBJ2-2; D is unclear. CDR1 and CDR2 from the germline V gene are MNHEY and SMNVEV (reference sequence). V lost 6 bases to trimming and J lost 6 bases, with 8 bases between them. The length of the CDR3 is 12 residues. CDR3 nucleotide sequence: TGTGCCAGCAGATCGTGGCCCGGGGAGCTGTTTTTT. It codes for CASRSWPGELFF.

This chain uses TRBV10-3 with TRBJ1-6; D is unresolved. V was shortened by 2 bases and J by 11 bases, with 7 bases between the two germline ends. CDR1 and CDR2 from the germline V gene are ENHRY and SYGVKD. This CDR3 contains 12 residues. CDR3 in DNA: TGTGCCATCAGTGAGCCCGGGACACCCCTCCACTTT. Translated, it gives CAISEPGTPLHF.

The sample holds one count of this clone. This chain uses TRBV6-1 with TRBJ2-3; 10 bases map to TRBD1. The germline gives CDR1 MNHNS, CDR2 SASEGT. This CDR3 spans 16 amino acids. J gave up 1 base and V 3 bases, and 4 bases lay outside the gene matches. CDR3 in amino acids: CASSEGQGLRTDTQYF. The CDR3 bases are TGTGCCAGCAGTGAGGGACAGGGGTTACGCACAGATACGCAGTATTTT.

Only a few counts were recorded for this clone. The rearrangement links TRBV5-5 to TRBJ2-7; D may be TRBD1 (5 bases). This CDR3 comprises 13 residues. V was shortened by 4 bases and J by 6 bases, with 14 bases between the two germline ends. From germline, CDR1 is SGHKS and CDR2 YYEKEE (reference sequence). CDR3 coding DNA: TGTGCCAGCAGCCAGAACAGGCTTGGCGAGCAGTACTTC. Its protein is CASSQNRLGEQYF.

This clone was observed a few times. The chain carries TRBV29-1 and TRBJ1-2; 9 bases are shared with TRBD1. The CDR3 runs 12 residues. With V trimmed by 6 bases and J by 6 bases, 5 bases remained unmatched. From germline, CDR1 is SQVTM and CDR2 ANQGSEA. The CDR3 here is CSVGDRANGYTF. In DNA, the CDR3 is TGCAGCGTGGGGGACAGGGCTAATGGCTACACCTTC.

V usage is TRBV9 and J usage is TRBJ1-3, with D tentatively TRBD1 (5 bases). Per germline, CDR1 SGDLS and CDR2 YYNGEE. V was cut by 2 bases and J by 0 bases, with 15 bases left in between. This CDR3 region has 17 residues. CDR3 region: CASSVSPGGSSGNTIYF. DNA of the CDR3: TGTGCCAGCAGCGTTTCCCCCGGGGGATCCTCTGGAAACACCATATATTTT.

Of note for this clone: This sample also contains other DNA sequences that code for the same CDR3. The chain has TRBV7-2 and TRBJ1-1; the D gene is possibly TRBD1 (6 bases). The CDR3 has 14 residues. Germline V gene lookup returns CDR1 SGHTA and CDR2 FQGNSA. V was trimmed by 5 bases and J by 2 bases, leaving 12 bases between them. CDR3 residues: CASSLSTGNTEAFF. Here the CDR3 DNA reads TGTGCCAGCAGCCTGTCGACAGGAAACACTGAAGCTTTCTTT.

The rearrangement joins TRBV7-2 to TRBJ2-5; tentative D call: TRBD2 (6 bases). The CDR3 is 13 residues long. Germline CDR1 is SGHTA and CDR2 is FQGNSA. Trimming took off 7 bases at V and 1 base at J, with 10 bases between the two ends. CDR3 region: CASTPGLQETQYF. CDR3 DNA sequence: TGTGCCAGCACCCCGGGACTCCAAGAGACCCAGTACTTC.

The V call is TRBV11-2, the J call TRBJ2-7, with a weak D call TRBD2 (5 bases). With 5 bases removed from V and 7 bases from J, the gap between germline ends came to 12 bases. This CDR3 region has 12 residues. CDR1 and CDR2 (germline): SGHAT, FQNNGV. This chain's CDR3 is CASSPSGIEQYF. DNA of the CDR3: TGTGCCAGCAGCCCCTCCGGGATTGAGCAGTACTTC. Complete variable domain (other parts from reference TRBV11-2 and TRBJ2-7): EAGVAQSPRYKIIEKRQSVAFWCNPISGHATLYWYQQILGQGPKLLIQFQNNGVVDDSQLPKDRFSAERLKGVDSTLKIQPAKLEDSAVYLCASSPSGIEQYFGPGTRLTVT.

The CDR3 DNA sequence: TGTGCCAGCAGCTTAGGAACAGGGTTCACTGAAGCTTTCTTT. Its translation is CASSLGTGFTEAFF. This rearrangement joins TRBV7-8 to TRBJ1-1, with D tentatively TRBD1 (6 bases). Between the trimmed V and J ends, which lost 1 base and 4 bases, there was a span of 10 bases. Germline V gives CDR1 SGHVS, CDR2 FQNEAQ. The length of the CDR3 is 14 residues.

In its sample, this clone was seen once. J is TRBJ1-2 and V is TRBV14, with D possibly TRBD1 on 5 matching bases. Germline CDR1 and CDR2: SGHDN and FVKESK. V was trimmed by 1 base and J by 1 base, leaving 13 bases between them. The CDR3 runs to 16 residues. Written as DNA, the CDR3 is TGTGCCAGCAGCCAAGGGCCAGGGCCGATTAACTATGGCTACACCTTC. Protein: CASSQGPGPINYGYTF. Full variable domain (remainder filled in from reference TRBV14 and TRBJ1-2): EAGVTQFPSHSVIEKGQTVTLRCDPISGHDNLYWYRRVMGKEIKFLLHFVKESKQDESGMPNNRFLAERTGGTYSTLKVQPAELEDSGVYFCASSQGPGPINYGYTFGSGTRLTVV.